These 31 T cell receptor beta chains share one sample of origin, sequenced in a study of blood T cell repertoires in COVID-19. Profiling relied on immunoSEQ multiplex PCR, and the TCRdb table lists in-frame clones only, not all of them. The table records under 150,000 clones, around 84% of them present only once. Sequencing used PBMCs or T cells enriched from blood (not recorded which). The receptors were sampled from a man in his forties or fifties with acute COVID-19.

The count of this clone is one. The chain joins TRBV19 to TRBJ1-3, with D unresolved. The germline gives CDR1 LNHDA, CDR2 SQIVND (reference sequence). V gave up 10 bases and J gave up 0 bases, with 7 bases separating them. This CDR3 spans 12 amino acids. The CDR3 reads CATASSGNTIYF. As DNA, the CDR3 is TGTGCCACCGCGAGCTCTGGAAACACCATATATTTT.

The chain recombines TRBV18 with TRBJ2-3, with D possibly TRBD2 on 6 matching bases. Trimming shortened V by 3 bases and J by 2 bases, and 9 bases separated the two germline ends. This CDR3 comprises 14 residues. Germline lookup yields CDR1 KGHSH and CDR2 LQKENI. CDR3 amino acids: CASSPRTNTDTQYF. In DNA form, the CDR3 reads TGTGCCAGCTCACCTAGGACTAACACAGATACGCAGTATTTT.

Comment on this clone: Sequence at one end of the junction differs from germline and may be a read error. J is TRBJ2-1 and V is TRBV9; the D gene is possibly TRBD1 (6 bases). The CDR3 spans 13 residues. CDR1 is SGDLS and CDR2 is YYNGEE in the germline V gene. This chain's CDR3 is CASSGGPYDEQFF. The CDR3 region has the DNA TGTGCCAGCAGCGGGGGGCCCTACGATGAGCAGTTCTTC.

The J gene is TRBJ2-7, the V gene TRBV1; the table calls TRBD2, which could not be checked here. TRBV1 is reported as a pseudogene. This CDR3 is built from 16 residues. The DNA for the CDR3 is TGCACCAGCAGCCAAGATCACTCCTGGACTGTCTACGAGCAGTACTTC. Its translation is CTSSQDHSWTVYEQYF.

J is TRBJ2-1 and V is TRBV1; the table's D gene call, TRBD2, was not cross checked with the DNA. TRBV1 is noted as a pseudogene. The CDR3 runs to 16 residues. CDR3 amino acids: CTSSRKGQRGGNEQFF. The CDR3, as DNA: TGCACCAGCAGCAGGAAAGGTCAGCGGGGAGGAAATGAGCAGTTCTTC.

The chain couples TRBV5-1 to TRBJ2-7; 7 bases line up with TRBD1. The CDR3 length is 14 residues. The V gene end was trimmed by 4 bases and the J gene end by 5 bases; junction bases not matched to a gene: 9. The germline gives CDR1 SGHRS, CDR2 YFSETQ. CDR3 in amino acids: CASSQRQGENEQYF. The CDR3, as DNA: TGCGCCAGCAGCCAAAGACAGGGAGAGAACGAGCAGTACTTC.

This chain links TRBV12-3 or TRBV12-4 with TRBJ1-2; 10 positions match TRBD1. The trim removed 6 bases at V and 13 bases at J, leaving 5 bases unmatched. This CDR3 is built from 11 residues. Here the CDR3 reads CASRSDRGPTF. As DNA, the CDR3 is TGTGCCAGCAGATCCGACAGGGGGCCCACCTTC.

V and J are TRBV6-2 or TRBV6-3 and TRBJ2-7; D unclear. Looked up from germline, CDR1 is MNHEY and CDR2 is SVGEGT. The length of the CDR3 is 11 residues. The ends were cut back, 4 bases at V and 6 bases at J, with 7 bases in the middle. The DNA of the CDR3 is TGTGCCAGCAGTTCAGGAACCGAGCAGTACTTC. As protein: CASSSGTEQYF.

V gene TRBV18 combines with J gene TRBJ2-5, with 7 bases fitting TRBD1. The J segment lost 2 bases and the V segment lost 3 bases, leaving 6 bases of the junction unmatched. CDR3 length equals 15 residues. Germline V lookup: CDR1 KGHSH, CDR2 LQKENI. In nucleotides, the CDR3 is TGTGCCAGCTCACCGTTACAGGGGTTTCAAGAGACCCAGTACTTC. This sequence encodes CASSPLQGFQETQYF.

The chain has TRBV4-2 and TRBJ2-7; weak D call: TRBD2 (5 bases). There are 14 residues in the CDR3. V dropped 4 bases and J dropped 3 bases, with 13 bases sitting between them. Germline lookup yields CDR1 LGHNA and CDR2 YNFKEQ. The CDR3 sequence: CASSPRLQSYEQYF. In nucleotides, the CDR3 is TGTGCCAGCAGCCCACGACTACAGAGCTACGAGCAGTACTTC.

The chain has TRBV4-1 and TRBJ2-1; 14 bases map to TRBD2. The CDR3 has 19 residues. After removal of 0 bases from V and 8 bases from J, the junction contained 12 bases not matched to a gene. The germline gives CDR1 MGHRA, CDR2 YSYEKL. Here the CDR3 reads CASSQDPGLAGVNEDEQFF. CDR3 bases: TGCGCCAGCAGCCAAGATCCGGGACTAGCGGGAGTTAATGAGGATGAGCAGTTCTTC.

This rearrangement joins TRBV2 to TRBJ2-5; 7 bases match TRBD1. Germline-derived CDR1 and CDR2 are SNHLY and FYNNEI. The CDR3 spans 13 residues. Trimming cost V 6 bases and J 1 base; bases outside gene matches: 2. CDR3 nucleotide sequence: TGTGCCAGCAGGGGACAGCCCCAAGAGACCCAGTACTTC. Encoded protein: CASRGQPQETQYF.

The J gene is TRBJ1-2, the V gene TRBV19; possibly TRBD1 for D (5 bases). Germline V lookup: CDR1 LNHDA, CDR2 SQIVND (reference sequence). The ends were cut back, 5 bases at V and 4 bases at J, with 14 bases in the middle. This CDR3 comprises 14 residues. CDR3 residues: CASSATQGTYGYTF. The CDR3 DNA sequence: TGTGCCAGTAGTGCGACGCAGGGCACCTATGGCTACACCTTC. Filled out from reference TRBV19 and TRBJ1-2, the complete variable domain reads DGGITQSPKYLFRKEGQNVTLSCEQNLNHDAMYWYRQDPGQGLRLIYYSQIVNDFQKGDIAEGYSVSREKKESFPLTVTSAQKNPTAFYLCASSATQGTYGYTFGSGTRLTVV.

The J gene is TRBJ1-1, the V gene TRBV28; a possible D gene is TRBD1 (6 bases). V lost 6 bases, J lost 0 bases, and 11 bases lay in between. Germline CDR1 and CDR2: MDHEN and SYDVKM. The length of the CDR3 is 14 residues. The CDR3: CASSRTDMNTEAFF. The CDR3 DNA reads as TGTGCCAGCAGCCGGACAGACATGAACACTGAAGCTTTCTTT.

This rearrangement joins TRBV10-1 to TRBJ2-1, with 8 positions matching TRBD2. This CDR3 contains 14 residues. From germline, CDR1 is WNHNN and CDR2 SYGVQD (reference sequence). The V gene end was trimmed by 5 bases and the J gene end by 2 bases; junction bases not matched to a gene: 2. The CDR3 DNA reads as TGCGCCAGCAGTCGGGGGGGCCCCTACAATGAGCAGTTCTTC. It yields the protein CASSRGGPYNEQFF.

The J gene is TRBJ1-5, the V gene TRBV6-5; 7 bases map to TRBD1. V shed 8 bases and J 4 bases; nucleotides not matched to a gene: 5. The germline gives CDR1 MNHEY, CDR2 SVGAGI. The CDR3 is 13 residues long. This CDR3 is CASGYRGNQPQHF. The CDR3 coding sequence is TGTGCCAGCGGCTACAGGGGAAATCAGCCCCAGCATTTT.

The rearrangement uses TRBV25-1 and TRBJ2-1; TRBD2 aligns across 7 bases. The V gene's germline CDR1 is MGHDK and CDR2 SYGVNS. Unmatched junction bases numbered 9, after V lost 0 bases and J lost 7 bases. This CDR3 is 16 amino acids long. The CDR3 nucleotides are TGTGCCAGCAGTGAATATTGGAAGCGGGACGGTAATGAGCAGTTCTTC. Residues: CASSEYWKRDGNEQFF.

Turning to this clone: Its ends do not fully match the called genes, so a read error is possible. The V and J genes are TRBV6-5 and TRBJ2-5, with 7 bases lining up with TRBD1. The CDR3 length is 14 residues. From germline, CDR1 is MNHEY and CDR2 SVGAGI. CDR3 loop: CASSPGQVQEAQYF. The CDR3 nucleotides are TGTGCCAGCAGTCCTGGACAGGTCCAAGAGGCCCAGTACTTC.

This chain links TRBV20-1 with TRBJ1-5; 10 positions match TRBD1. CDR3 length: 15 residues. V shed 3 bases and J 3 bases; nucleotides not matched to a gene: 5. Per the germline V gene, CDR1 is DFQATT and CDR2 is SNEGSKA (reference sequence). CDR3 protein: CSASSGTGDNQPQHF. DNA for the CDR3: TGCAGTGCTAGTAGTGGGACAGGGGACAATCAGCCCCAGCATTTT.

This chain links TRBV7-9 with TRBJ2-7, with D perhaps matching TRBD1 (6 bases). V dropped 4 bases and J dropped 3 bases, with 10 bases sitting between them. Germline loops: CDR1 SEHNR, CDR2 FQNEAQ (reference sequence). The CDR3 is 13 residues long. CDR3 region: CASSYGQIYEQYF. Written as DNA, the CDR3 is TGTGCCAGCAGCTACGGACAGATCTACGAGCAGTACTTC.

The chain couples TRBV24-1 to TRBJ2-1, with D unclear. CDR1 is KGHDR and CDR2 is SFDVKD in the germline V gene. CDR3 length: 14 residues. V was pared by 5 bases and J by 10 bases, with 17 bases between. The CDR3 loop reads CATSGRGGVEEQFF. CDR3 nucleotide sequence: TGTGCCACCAGTGGGAGAGGCGGCGTGGAGGAGCAGTTCTTC.

This sequence joins TRBV29-1 and TRBJ2-7; tentatively, D is TRBD2 (7 bases). Trimming left V 4 bases short and J 5 bases short, with 12 bases between. This CDR3 region has 12 residues. CDR1 is SQVTM, CDR2 ANQGSEA, per germline. The CDR3, as DNA: TGCAGCGTTGTAGGGGGGGGCAACGAGCAGTACTTC. Its protein product is CSVVGGGNEQYF.

This chain links TRBV6-5 with TRBJ1-1; the match to TRBD1 covers 9 bases. CDR3 size: 14 residues. V dropped 11 bases and J dropped 5; count of bases not matched to a gene: 12. Germline values: CDR1 MNHEY, CDR2 SVGAGI. The CDR3 DNA reads as TGTGCCTCAAAGGAGGGACAGGGTTGGACTGAAGCTTTCTTT. Its protein is CASKEGQGWTEAFF.

The gene calls are TRBV6-1 and TRBJ2-4, with D hard to call. The V gene lost 7 bases and the J gene lost 1 base, with 8 bases spanning the gap. This CDR3 spans 13 amino acids. In germline, CDR1 is MNHNS, CDR2 SASEGT. Here the CDR3 reads CASTPMAKNIQYF. In nucleotides, the CDR3 is TGTGCCAGCACCCCTATGGCCAAAAACATTCAGTACTTC.

V and J are TRBV7-2 and TRBJ2-7; D perhaps matches TRBD1 (5 bases). Germline lookup yields CDR1 SGHTA and CDR2 FQGNSA. V lost 5 bases and J 2 bases, leaving 7 bases between the germline ends. The length of the CDR3 is 12 residues. The DNA for the CDR3 is TGTGCCAGCAGCCGGACAACCTACGAGCAGTACTTC. Its translation is CASSRTTYEQYF.

This clone was detected once. Other DNA sequences from this sample encode an identical CDR3 as well. The CDR3 loop reads CASSAPGQGYNEQFF. The CDR3 region has the DNA TGTGCCAGCAGCGCGCCGGGACAGGGGTATAATGAGCAGTTCTTC. This chain uses TRBV9 with TRBJ2-1, with 10 nucleotides matching TRBD1. V gave up 3 bases and J gave up 7 bases; unmatched junction bases: 7. The germline gives CDR1 SGDLS, CDR2 YYNGEE. The CDR3 totals 15 residues.

This chain links TRBV6-5 with TRBJ1-2, with 7 bases fitting TRBD1. After removal of 2 bases from V and 4 bases from J, the junction contained 4 bases not matched to a gene. The CDR3 loop spans 14 amino acids. CDR1 and CDR2 (germline): MNHEY, SVGAGI. The CDR3 reads CASSYHDRAYGYTF. Here the CDR3 DNA reads TGTGCCAGCAGTTACCACGACAGGGCCTATGGCTACACCTTC.

The gene calls are TRBV2 and TRBJ2-3; possibly TRBD1 for D (5 bases). CDR1 is SNHLY and CDR2 is FYNNEI in the germline V gene. V was shortened by 6 bases and J by 7 bases, with 14 bases between the two germline ends. CDR3 size: 13 residues. In DNA form, the CDR3 reads TGTGCCAGCAGCGCTTCTGGGGCCTATACGCAGTATTTT. Translation gives CASSASGAYTQYF.

The rearrangement links TRBV28 to TRBJ1-2; TRBD1 aligns across 7 bases. The CDR3 totals 12 residues. V trimming: 11 bases; J trimming: 3 bases; junction bases outside the gene matches: 6. Germline CDR1 reads MDHEN; CDR2 reads SYDVKM. In DNA, the CDR3 is TGTGCCTACCGGACAGGTGACTATGGCTACACCTTC. Its protein is CAYRTGDYGYTF.

This clone was counted a few times. The V call is TRBV7-6, the J call TRBJ2-5; TRBD1 is a possible D gene (6 bases). CDR3 length equals 13 residues. In germline, CDR1 is SGHVS, CDR2 FNYEAQ. Trimming cost V 1 base and J 4 bases, with 7 bases left between them. The CDR3 region has the DNA TGTGCCAGCAGCTTAGACAGGGCAGAGACCCAGTACTTC. Translating gives CASSLDRAETQYF.

This clone was detected only a few times. J is TRBJ1-6 and V is TRBV7-9; D remains unclear. With 5 bases removed from V and 9 bases from J, the gap between germline ends came to 14 bases. Germline CDR1 SEHNR, CDR2 FQNEAQ (reference sequence). There are 14 residues in the CDR3. The CDR3 nucleotides are TGTGCCAGCAGCCTCCGGGAGGGTGGTTCACCCCTCCACTTT. The encoded protein is CASSLREGGSPLHF.